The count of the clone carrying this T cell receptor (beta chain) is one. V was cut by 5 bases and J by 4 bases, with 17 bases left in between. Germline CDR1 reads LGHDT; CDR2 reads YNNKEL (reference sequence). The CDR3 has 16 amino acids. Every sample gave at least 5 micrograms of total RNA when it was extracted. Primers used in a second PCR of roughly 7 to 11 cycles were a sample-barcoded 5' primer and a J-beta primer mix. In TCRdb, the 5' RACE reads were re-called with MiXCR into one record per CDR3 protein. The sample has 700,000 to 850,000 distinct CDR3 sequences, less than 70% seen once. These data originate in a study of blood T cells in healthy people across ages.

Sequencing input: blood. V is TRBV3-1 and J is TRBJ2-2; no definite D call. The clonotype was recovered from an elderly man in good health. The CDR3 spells CASSYTGSRITGELFF. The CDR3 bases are TGTGCCAGCAGCTACACCGGGTCCAGAATCACCGGGGAGCTGTTTTTT.